This note documents a single T cell receptor beta chain sequence. The data stem from a study of technical replicates of blood from a handful of donors. Sequencing was performed with immunoSEQ multiplex PCR; in TCRdb, only in-frame clones are kept and a portion is missing. Among some 96,000 clones, approximately 96% were seen once, and the ten largest hold around 0.22%. The V and J ends lost 4 bases and 8 bases, in that order; junction bases with no gene match: 11. Germline CDR1 and CDR2: MDHEN and SYDVKM. The CDR3 loop spans 15 amino acids. This clonotype originated in a human donor in good health. The chain combines TRBV28 with TRBJ1-2; 9 bases match TRBD1. Source material: T cells isolated from PBMCs. CDR3 sequence (DNA): TGTGCCAGCAGTTCCCCCCCGGGACAGGGTCGGGGCTACACCTTC. Translation gives CASSSPPGQGRGYTF.